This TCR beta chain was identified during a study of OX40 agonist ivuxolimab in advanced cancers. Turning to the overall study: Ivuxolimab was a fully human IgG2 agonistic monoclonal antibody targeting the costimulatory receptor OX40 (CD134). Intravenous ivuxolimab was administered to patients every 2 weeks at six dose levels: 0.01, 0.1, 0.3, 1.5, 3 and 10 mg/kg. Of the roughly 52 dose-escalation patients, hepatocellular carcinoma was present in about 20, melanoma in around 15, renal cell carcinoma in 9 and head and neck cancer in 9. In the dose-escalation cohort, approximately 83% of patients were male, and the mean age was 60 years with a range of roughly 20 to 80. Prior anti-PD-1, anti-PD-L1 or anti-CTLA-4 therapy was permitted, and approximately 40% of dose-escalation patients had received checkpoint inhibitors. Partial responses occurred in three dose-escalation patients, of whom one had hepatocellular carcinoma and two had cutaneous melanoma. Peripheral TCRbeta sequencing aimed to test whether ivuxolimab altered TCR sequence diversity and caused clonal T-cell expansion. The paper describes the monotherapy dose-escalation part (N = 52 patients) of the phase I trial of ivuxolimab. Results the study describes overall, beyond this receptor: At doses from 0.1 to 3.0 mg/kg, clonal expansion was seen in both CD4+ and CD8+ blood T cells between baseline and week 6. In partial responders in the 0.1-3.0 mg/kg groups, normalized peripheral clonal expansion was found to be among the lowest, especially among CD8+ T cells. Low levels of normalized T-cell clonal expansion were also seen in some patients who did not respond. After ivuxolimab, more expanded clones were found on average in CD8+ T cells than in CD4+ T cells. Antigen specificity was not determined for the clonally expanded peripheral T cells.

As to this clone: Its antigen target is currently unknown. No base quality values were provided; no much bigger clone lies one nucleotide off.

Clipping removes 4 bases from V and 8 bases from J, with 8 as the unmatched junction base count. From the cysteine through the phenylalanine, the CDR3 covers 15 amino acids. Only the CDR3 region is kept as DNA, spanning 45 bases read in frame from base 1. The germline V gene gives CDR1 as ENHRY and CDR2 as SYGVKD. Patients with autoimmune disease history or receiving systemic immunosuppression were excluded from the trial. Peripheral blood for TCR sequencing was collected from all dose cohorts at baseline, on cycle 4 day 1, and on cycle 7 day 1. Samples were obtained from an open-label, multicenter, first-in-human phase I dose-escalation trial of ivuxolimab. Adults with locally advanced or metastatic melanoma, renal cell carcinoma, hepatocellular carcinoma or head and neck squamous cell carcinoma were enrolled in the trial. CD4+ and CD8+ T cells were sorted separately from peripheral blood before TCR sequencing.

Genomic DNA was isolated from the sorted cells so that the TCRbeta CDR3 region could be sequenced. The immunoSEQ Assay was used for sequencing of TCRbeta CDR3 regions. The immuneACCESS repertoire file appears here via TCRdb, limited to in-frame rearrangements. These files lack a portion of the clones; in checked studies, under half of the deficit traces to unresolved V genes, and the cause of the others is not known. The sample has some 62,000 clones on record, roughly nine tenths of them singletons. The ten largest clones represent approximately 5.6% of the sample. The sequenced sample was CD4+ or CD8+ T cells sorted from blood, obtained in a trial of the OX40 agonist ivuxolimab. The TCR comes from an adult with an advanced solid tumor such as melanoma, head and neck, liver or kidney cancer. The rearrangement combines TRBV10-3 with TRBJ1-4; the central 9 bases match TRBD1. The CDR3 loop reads CAISARDREGEKLFF. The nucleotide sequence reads TGTGCCATCAGTGCCCGGGACAGGGAGGGCGAAAAACTGTTTTTT.